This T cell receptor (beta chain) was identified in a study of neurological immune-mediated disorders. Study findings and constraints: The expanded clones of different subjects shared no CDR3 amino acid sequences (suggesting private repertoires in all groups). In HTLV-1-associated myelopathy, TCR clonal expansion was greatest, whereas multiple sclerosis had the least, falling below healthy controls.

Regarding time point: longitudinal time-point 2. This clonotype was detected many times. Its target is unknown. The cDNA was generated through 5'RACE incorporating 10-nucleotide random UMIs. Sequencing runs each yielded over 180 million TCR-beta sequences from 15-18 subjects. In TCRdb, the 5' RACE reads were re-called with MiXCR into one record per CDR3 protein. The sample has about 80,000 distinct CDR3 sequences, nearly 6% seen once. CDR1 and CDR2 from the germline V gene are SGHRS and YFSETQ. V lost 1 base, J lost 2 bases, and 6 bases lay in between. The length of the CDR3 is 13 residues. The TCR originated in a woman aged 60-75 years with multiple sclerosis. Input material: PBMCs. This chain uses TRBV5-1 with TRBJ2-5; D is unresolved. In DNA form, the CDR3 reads TGCGCCAGCAGCTTGCAACTGCAAGAGACCCAGTACTTC. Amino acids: CASSLQLQETQYF. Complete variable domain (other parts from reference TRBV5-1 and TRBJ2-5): KAGVTQTPRYLIKTRGQQVTLSCSPISGHRSVSWYQQTPGQGLQFLFEYFSETQRNKGNFPGRFSGRQFSNSRSEMNVSTLELGDSALYLCASSLQLQETQYFGPGTRLLVL.